This T cell receptor beta chain was documented in a study of T cell clonality in common variable immunodeficiency. Regarding the study as a whole: In common variable immunodeficiency, TCR beta chains reportedly carried fewer deletions and N-nucleotide insertions. Fewer TCRbeta clones were shared among CVID subjects than controls.

CVID meant reduced serum IgG, IgA and/or IgM plus specific antibody deficiency. The CDR3 is 14 residues long. Trimming at V came to 2 bases and at J to 8 bases, leaving 7 bases not matched to a gene. Germline V lookup: CDR1 GTSNPN, CDR2 SVGIG (reference sequence). Sequencing was performed with immunoSEQ multiplex PCR; in TCRdb, only in-frame clones are kept and a portion is missing. Altogether around 30,000 clones were found in the sample, and no singletons occur. About this clone itself: Its target is not known. Sequencing ends 3 residues short of the CDR3 end; the germline J gene provides the rest.

The V gene is TRBV30, the J gene TRBJ1-5, with 9 bases matching TRBD1. The clonotype was recovered from a human donor with common variable immunodeficiency. Sequenced material: peripheral blood mononuclear cells. Partial CDR3 DNA: TGTGCCTGGAGTATTATGGGACAGGGTGAGCCC. This translates into CAWSIMGQGEP. The whole CDR3 sequence is CAWSIMGQGEPQHF. The entire variable domain, with the rest obtained from reference TRBV30 and TRBJ1-5, is as follows: SQTIHQWPATLVQPVGSPLSLECTVEGTSNPNLYWYRQAAGRGLQLLFYSVGIGQISSEVPQNLSASRPQDRQFILSSKKLLLSDSGFYLCAWSIMGQGEPQHFGDGTRLSIL.